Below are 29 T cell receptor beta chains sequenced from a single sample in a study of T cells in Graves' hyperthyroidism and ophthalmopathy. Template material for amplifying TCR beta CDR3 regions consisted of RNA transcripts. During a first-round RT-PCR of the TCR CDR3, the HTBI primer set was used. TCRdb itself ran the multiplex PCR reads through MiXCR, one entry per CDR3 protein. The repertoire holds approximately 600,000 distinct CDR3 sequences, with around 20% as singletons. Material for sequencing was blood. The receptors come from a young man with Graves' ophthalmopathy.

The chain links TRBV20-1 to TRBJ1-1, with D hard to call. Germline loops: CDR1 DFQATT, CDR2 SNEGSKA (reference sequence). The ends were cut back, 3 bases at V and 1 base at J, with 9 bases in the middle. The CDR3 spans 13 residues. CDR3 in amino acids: CSARAKENTEAFF. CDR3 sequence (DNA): TGCAGTGCTAGGGCCAAAGAGAACACTGAAGCTTTCTTT.

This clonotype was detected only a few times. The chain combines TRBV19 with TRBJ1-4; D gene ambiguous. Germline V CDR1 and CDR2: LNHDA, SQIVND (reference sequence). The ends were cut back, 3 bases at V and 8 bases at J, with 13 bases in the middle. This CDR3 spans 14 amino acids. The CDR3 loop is CASSIAVSFEKLFF. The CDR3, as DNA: TGTGCCAGTAGTATCGCCGTATCTTTCGAAAAACTGTTTTTT.

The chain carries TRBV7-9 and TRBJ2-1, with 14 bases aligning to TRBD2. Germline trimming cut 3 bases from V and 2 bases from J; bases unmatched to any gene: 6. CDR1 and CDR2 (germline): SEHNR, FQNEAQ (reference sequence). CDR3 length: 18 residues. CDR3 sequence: CASSFGTSGSRTYNEQFF. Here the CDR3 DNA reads TGTGCCAGCAGCTTCGGGACTAGCGGGAGCCGAACCTACAATGAGCAGTTCTTC.

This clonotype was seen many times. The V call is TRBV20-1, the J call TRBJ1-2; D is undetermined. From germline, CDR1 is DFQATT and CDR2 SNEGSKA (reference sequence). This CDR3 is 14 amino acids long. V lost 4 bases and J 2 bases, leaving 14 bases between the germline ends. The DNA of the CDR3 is TGCAGTGCTACCCCCCTCTTTGAAAACTATGGCTACACCTTC. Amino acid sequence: CSATPLFENYGYTF.

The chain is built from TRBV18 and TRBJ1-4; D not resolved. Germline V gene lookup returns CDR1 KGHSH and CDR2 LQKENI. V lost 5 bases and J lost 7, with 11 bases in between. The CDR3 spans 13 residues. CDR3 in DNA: TGTGCCAGCTCAATCTCCTGGGGTGAAAAACTGTTTTTT. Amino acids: CASSISWGEKLFF.

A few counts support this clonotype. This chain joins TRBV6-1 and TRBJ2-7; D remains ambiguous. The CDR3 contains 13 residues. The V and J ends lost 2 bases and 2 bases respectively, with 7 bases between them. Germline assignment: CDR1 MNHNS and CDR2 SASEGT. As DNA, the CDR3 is TGTGCCAGCAGTGAATTAGTAGCCTACGAGCAGTACTTC. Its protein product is CASSELVAYEQYF.

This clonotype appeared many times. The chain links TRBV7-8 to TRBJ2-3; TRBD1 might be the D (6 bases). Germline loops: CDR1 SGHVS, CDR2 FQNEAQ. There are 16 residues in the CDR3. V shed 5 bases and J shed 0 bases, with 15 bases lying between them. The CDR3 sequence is CASSPRRGSSTDTQYF. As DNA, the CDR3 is TGTGCCAGCAGCCCACGCAGGGGCTCCAGCACAGATACGCAGTATTTT.

For the CDR3, the DNA is TGTGCCAGCAGTCCCCTCAGACTATCTGGAAACACCATATATTTT. The encoded protein is CASSPLRLSGNTIYF. This sequence joins TRBV6-2 or TRBV6-3 and TRBJ1-3; D uncertain. Trimming took 5 bases from V and 1 from J, leaving 12 bases between them. CDR1 MNHEY and CDR2 SVGEGT come from the germline V gene. This CDR3 is 15 amino acids long.

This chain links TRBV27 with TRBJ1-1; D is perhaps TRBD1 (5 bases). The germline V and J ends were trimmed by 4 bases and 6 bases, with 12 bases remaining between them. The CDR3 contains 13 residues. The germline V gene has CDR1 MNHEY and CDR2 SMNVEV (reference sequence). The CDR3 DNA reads TGTGCCAGCAGTTCTCTTGTGGGGGCTGAAGCTTTCTTT. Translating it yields CASSSLVGAEAFF.

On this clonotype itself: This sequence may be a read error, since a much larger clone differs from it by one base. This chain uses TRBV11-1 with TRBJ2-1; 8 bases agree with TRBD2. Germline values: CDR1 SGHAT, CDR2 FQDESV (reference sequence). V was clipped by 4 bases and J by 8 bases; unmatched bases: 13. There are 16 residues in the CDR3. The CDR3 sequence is CASSSRTSRRIYEQFF. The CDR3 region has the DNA TGTGCCAGCAGCTCACGGACTAGCAGGAGGATCTATGAGCAGTTCTTC.

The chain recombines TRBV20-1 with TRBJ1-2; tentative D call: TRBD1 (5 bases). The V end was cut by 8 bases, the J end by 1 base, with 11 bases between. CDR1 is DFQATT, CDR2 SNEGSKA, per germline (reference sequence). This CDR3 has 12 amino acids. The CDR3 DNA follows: TGCAGTTCCAGGAGGGGTAACTATGGCTACACCTTC. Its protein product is CSSRRGNYGYTF.

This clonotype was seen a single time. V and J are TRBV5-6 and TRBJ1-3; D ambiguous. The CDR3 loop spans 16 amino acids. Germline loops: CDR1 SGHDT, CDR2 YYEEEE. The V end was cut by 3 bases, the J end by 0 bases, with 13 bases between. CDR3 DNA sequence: TGTGCCAGCAGCTCTCCGACTGTTAGCTCTGGAAACACCATATATTTT. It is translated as CASSSPTVSSGNTIYF.

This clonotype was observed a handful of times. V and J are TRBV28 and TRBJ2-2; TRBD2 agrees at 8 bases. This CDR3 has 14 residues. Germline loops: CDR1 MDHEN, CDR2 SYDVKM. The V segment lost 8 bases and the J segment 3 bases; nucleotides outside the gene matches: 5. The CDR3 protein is CASGLLADTGELFF. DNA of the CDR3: TGTGCCAGCGGATTACTAGCGGACACCGGGGAGCTGTTTTTT.

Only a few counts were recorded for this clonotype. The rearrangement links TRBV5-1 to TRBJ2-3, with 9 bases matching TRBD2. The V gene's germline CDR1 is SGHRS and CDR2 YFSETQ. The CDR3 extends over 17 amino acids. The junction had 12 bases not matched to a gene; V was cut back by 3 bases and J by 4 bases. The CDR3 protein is CASSSGFRGRAPDTQYF. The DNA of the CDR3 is TGCGCCAGCAGCTCCGGTTTCCGCGGGAGGGCCCCAGATACGCAGTATTTT.

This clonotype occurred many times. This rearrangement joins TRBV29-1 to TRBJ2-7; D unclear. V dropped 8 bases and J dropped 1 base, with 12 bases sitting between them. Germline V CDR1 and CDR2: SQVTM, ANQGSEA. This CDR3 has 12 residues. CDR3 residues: CSYQDGSYEQYF. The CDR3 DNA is TGCAGCTACCAGGACGGGTCCTACGAGCAGTACTTC.

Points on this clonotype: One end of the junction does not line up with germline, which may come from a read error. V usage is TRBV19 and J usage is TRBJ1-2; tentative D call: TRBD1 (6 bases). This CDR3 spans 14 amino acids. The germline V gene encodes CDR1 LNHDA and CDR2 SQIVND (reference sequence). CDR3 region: CANSIGDNNYGYTF. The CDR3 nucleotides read TGTGCCAATAGTATAGGGGACAACAACTATGGCTACACCTTC.

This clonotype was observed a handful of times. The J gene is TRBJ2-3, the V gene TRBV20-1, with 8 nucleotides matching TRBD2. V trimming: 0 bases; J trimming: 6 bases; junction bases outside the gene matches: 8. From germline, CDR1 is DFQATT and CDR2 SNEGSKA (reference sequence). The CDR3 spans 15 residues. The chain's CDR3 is CSARETGTSSDTQYF. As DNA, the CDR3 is TGCAGTGCTAGAGAGACCGGGACTAGTTCGGATACGCAGTATTTT.

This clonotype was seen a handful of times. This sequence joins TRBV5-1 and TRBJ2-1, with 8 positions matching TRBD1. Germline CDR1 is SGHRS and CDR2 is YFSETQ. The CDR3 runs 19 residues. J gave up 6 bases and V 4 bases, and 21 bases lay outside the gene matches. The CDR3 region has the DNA TGCGCCAGCAGCCTCTATACCATGAATCCCGGGACAGGATTCAATGAGCAGTTCTTC. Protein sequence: CASSLYTMNPGTGFNEQFF.

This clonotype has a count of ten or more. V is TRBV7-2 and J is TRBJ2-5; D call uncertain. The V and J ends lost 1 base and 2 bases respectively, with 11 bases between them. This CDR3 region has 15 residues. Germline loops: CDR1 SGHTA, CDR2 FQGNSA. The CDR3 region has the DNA TGTGCCAGCAGCTTAGTCCCGCGGCCTCAAGAGACCCAGTACTTC. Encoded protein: CASSLVPRPQETQYF. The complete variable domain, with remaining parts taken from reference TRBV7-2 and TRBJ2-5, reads GAGVSQSPSNKVTEKGKDVELRCDPISGHTALYWYRQSLGQGLEFLIYFQGNSAPDKSGLPSDRFSAERTGGSVSTLTIQRTQQEDSAVYLCASSLVPRPQETQYFGPGTRLLVL.

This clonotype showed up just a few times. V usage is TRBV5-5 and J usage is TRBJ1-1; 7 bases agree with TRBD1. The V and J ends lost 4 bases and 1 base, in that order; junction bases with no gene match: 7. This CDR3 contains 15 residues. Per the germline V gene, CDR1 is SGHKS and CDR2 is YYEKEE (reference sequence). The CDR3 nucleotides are TGTGCCAGCAGCCCCAAGGAGGGGGCGAACACTGAAGCTTTCTTT. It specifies CASSPKEGANTEAFF.

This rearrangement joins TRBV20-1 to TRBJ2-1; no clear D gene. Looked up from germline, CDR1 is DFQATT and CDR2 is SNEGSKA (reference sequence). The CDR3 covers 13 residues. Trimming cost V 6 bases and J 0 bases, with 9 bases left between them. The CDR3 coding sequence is TGCAGTGCACCCCGAAGCTCCTACAATGAGCAGTTCTTC. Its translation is CSAPRSSYNEQFF.

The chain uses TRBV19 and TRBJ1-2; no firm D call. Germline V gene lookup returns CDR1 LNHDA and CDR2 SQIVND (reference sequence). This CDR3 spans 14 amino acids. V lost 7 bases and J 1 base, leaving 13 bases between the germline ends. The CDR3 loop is CASTMLGFNYGYTF. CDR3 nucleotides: TGTGCCAGTACTATGTTAGGATTTAACTATGGCTACACCTTC.

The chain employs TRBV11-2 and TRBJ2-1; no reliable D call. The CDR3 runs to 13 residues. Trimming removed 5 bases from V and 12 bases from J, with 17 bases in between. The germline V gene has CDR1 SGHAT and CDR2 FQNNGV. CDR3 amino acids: CASSGGAPYGQFF. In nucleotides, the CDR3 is TGTGCCAGCAGCGGCGGCGCTCCGTATGGGCAGTTCTTC.

The CDR3 sequence: CASSSTGVGANVLTF. In DNA form, the CDR3 reads TGTGCCAGCTCATCGACAGGGGTAGGGGCCAACGTCCTGACTTTC. The chain uses TRBV18 and TRBJ2-6, with TRBD1 matching over 8 bases. The V gene end was trimmed by 5 bases and the J gene end by 4 bases; junction bases not matched to a gene: 4. The CDR3 has 15 amino acids. Germline V CDR1 and CDR2: KGHSH, LQKENI.

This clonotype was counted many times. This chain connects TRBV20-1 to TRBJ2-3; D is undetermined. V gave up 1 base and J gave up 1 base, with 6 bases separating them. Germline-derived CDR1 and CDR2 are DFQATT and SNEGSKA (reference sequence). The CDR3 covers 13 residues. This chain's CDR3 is CSARVRRTDTQYF. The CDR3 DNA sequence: TGCAGTGCTAGAGTCAGGCGCACAGATACGCAGTATTTT.

CDR3 coding DNA: TGTGCCAGCAGTTACCTTGCGCCCGCGCAGGGGGGGGAGCTGTTTTTT. As protein: CASSYLAPAQGGELFF. V is TRBV6-5 and J is TRBJ2-2; weak D call: TRBD1 (6 bases). The CDR3 is 16 residues long. Germline V CDR1 and CDR2: MNHEY, SVGAGI. Deletions cut 2 bases from V and 8 bases from J, with 18 bases between.

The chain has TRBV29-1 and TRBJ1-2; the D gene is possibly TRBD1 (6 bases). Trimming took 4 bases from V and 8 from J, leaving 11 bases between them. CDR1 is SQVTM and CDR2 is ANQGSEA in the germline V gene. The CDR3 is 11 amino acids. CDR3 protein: CSVVGGWGYTF. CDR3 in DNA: TGCAGCGTTGTTGGGGGCTGGGGCTACACCTTC.

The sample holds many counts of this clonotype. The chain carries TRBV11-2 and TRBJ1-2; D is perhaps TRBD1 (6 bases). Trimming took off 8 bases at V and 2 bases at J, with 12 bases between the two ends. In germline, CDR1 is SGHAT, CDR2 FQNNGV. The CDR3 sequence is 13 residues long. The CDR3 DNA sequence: TGTGCCAGCGCAGTAGGGGGGAACTATGGCTACACCTTC. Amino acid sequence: CASAVGGNYGYTF.

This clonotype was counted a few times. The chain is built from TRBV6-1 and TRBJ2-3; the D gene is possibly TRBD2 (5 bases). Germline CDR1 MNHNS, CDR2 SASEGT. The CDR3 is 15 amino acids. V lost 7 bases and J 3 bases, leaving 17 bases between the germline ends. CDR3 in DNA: TGTGCCAGCAACACACTGGCAGCGGCTACAGATACGCAGTATTTT. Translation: CASNTLAAATDTQYF.